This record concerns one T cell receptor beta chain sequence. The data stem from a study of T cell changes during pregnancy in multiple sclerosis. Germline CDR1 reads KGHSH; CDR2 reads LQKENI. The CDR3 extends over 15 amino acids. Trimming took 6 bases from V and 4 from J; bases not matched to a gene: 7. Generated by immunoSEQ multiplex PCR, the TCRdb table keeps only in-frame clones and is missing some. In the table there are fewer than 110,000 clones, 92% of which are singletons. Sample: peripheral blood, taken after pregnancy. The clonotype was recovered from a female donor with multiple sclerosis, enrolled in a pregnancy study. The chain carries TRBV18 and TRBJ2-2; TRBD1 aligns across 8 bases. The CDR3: CASSQGAVGTGELFF. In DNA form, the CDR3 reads TGTGCCAGCTCCCAGGGGGCTGTGGGCACCGGGGAGCTGTTTTTT.